This is a list of T cell receptor beta chains from one sample in a study of cytomegalovirus exposure and HLA in healthy donors. The assay was immunoSEQ multiplex PCR, and TCRdb's table has in-frame clones only and misses some. The sample's table shows about 50,000 clones. Sample: PBMCs. The receptors derive from a woman aged 55 to 70 in good health and CMV-seropositive. CDR3s include the opening cysteine and the closing phenylalanine or tryptophan. Fields, in order: J gene, V gene, D gene, CDR3 length, CDR3 protein, CDR3 DNA. The D gene is left open where the match is weak.

j_call: TRBJ1-5
v_call: TRBV6-1
d_call: NA
cdr3_length: 16
cdr3_aa: CASSEVRGMGNQPQHF
cdr3_nt: TGTGCCAGCAGTGAAGTAAGGGGGATGGGGAATCAGCCCCAGCATTTT

j_call: TRBJ1-5
v_call: TRBV18
d_call: NA
cdr3_length: 15
cdr3_aa: CASSPTVQGNQPQHF
cdr3_nt: TGTGCCAGCTCACCAACGGTACAGGGCAATCAGCCCCAGCATTTT

j_call: TRBJ1-3
v_call: TRBV5-1
d_call: NA
cdr3_length: 14
cdr3_aa: CASSTVASGNTIYF
cdr3_nt: TGCGCCAGCAGCACCGTAGCCTCTGGAAACACCATATATTTT

j_call: TRBJ2-3
v_call: TRBV10-3
d_call: NA
cdr3_length: 15
cdr3_aa: CAINPGETDGDTQYF
cdr3_nt: TGTGCCATCAACCCTGGGGAGACTGATGGAGATACGCAGTATTTT

j_call: TRBJ1-2
v_call: TRBV6-1
d_call: TRBD1
cdr3_length: 14
cdr3_aa: CASSEKQGADGYTF
cdr3_nt: TGTGCCAGCAGTGAAAAACAGGGGGCAGACGGCTACACCTTC

j_call: TRBJ1-6
v_call: TRBV18
d_call: NA
cdr3_length: 18
cdr3_aa: CASSPLKSTGMYNSPLHF
cdr3_nt: TGTGCCAGCTCACCCTTAAAGTCCACAGGGATGTATAATTCACCCCTCCACTTT

j_call: TRBJ2-5
v_call: TRBV2
d_call: TRBD2
cdr3_length: 16
cdr3_aa: CASTLPASGGGENQYF
cdr3_nt: TGTGCCAGCACCCTGCCGGCTAGCGGGGGGGGCGAGAACCAGTACTTC

j_call: TRBJ2-3
v_call: TRBV18
d_call: TRBD2
cdr3_length: 16
cdr3_aa: CASSPRLAGGVDTQYF
cdr3_nt: TGTGCCAGCTCACCACGCCTAGCGGGGGGAGTAGATACGCAGTATTTT

j_call: TRBJ2-7
v_call: TRBV5-1
d_call: NA
cdr3_length: 13
cdr3_aa: CASSATGPHEQYF
cdr3_nt: TGCGCCAGCAGCGCTACAGGTCCGCACGAGCAGTACTTC

j_call: TRBJ2-2
v_call: TRBV18
d_call: NA
cdr3_length: 16
cdr3_aa: CASAPVGPPNTGELFF
cdr3_nt: TGTGCCAGCGCACCAGTGGGGCCTCCTAACACCGGGGAGCTGTTTTTT

j_call: TRBJ1-6
v_call: TRBV18
d_call: NA
cdr3_length: 15
cdr3_aa: CASSPSADPVTPLHF
cdr3_nt: TGTGCCAGCTCACCGAGTGCGGATCCTGTTACTCCCCTCCACTTT

j_call: TRBJ1-2
v_call: TRBV18
d_call: NA
cdr3_length: 14
cdr3_aa: CASSPTDPGMSYTF
cdr3_nt: TGTGCCAGCTCACCAACGGATCCAGGGATGAGCTACACCTTC

j_call: TRBJ1-4
v_call: TRBV5-1
d_call: TRBD1
cdr3_length: 15
cdr3_aa: CASSLAAGGYEKLFF
cdr3_nt: TGCGCCAGCAGCTTGGCCGCAGGGGGCTACGAAAAACTGTTTTTT

j_call: TRBJ2-3
v_call: TRBV29-1
d_call: NA
cdr3_length: 14
cdr3_aa: CSVEQGQGTDTQYF
cdr3_nt: TGCAGCGTTGAACAGGGGCAGGGCACAGATACGCAGTATTTT

j_call: TRBJ1-1
v_call: TRBV29-1
d_call: NA
cdr3_length: 10
cdr3_aa: CSAMEGRAFF
cdr3_nt: TGCAGCGCGATGGAGGGGCGCGCTTTCTTT

j_call: TRBJ1-1
v_call: TRBV7-2
d_call: NA
cdr3_length: 14
cdr3_aa: CASSFWTVNTEAFF
cdr3_nt: TGTGCCAGCAGCTTCTGGACAGTTAACACTGAAGCTTTCTTT

j_call: TRBJ2-3
v_call: TRBV5-1
d_call: TRBD2
cdr3_length: 16
cdr3_aa: CASSPGTSGLTDTQYF
cdr3_nt: TGCGCCAGCAGCCCGGGGACTAGCGGGCTCACAGATACGCAGTATTTT

j_call: TRBJ2-7
v_call: TRBV18
d_call: TRBD2
cdr3_length: 16
cdr3_aa: CASSPLPSGAAYEQYF
cdr3_nt: TGTGCCAGCTCACCACTACCTAGCGGGGCCGCCTACGAGCAGTACTTC

j_call: TRBJ1-2
v_call: TRBV21-1
d_call: NA
cdr3_length: 13
cdr3_aa: CASTWGRANGYTF
cdr3_nt: TGTGCCAGCACCTGGGGCAGGGCAAACGGCTACACCTTC

j_call: TRBJ2-7
v_call: TRBV5-1
d_call: NA
cdr3_length: 13
cdr3_aa: CASSLNPGDEQYF
cdr3_nt: TGCGCCAGCAGCTTGAACCCAGGCGACGAGCAGTACTTC

j_call: TRBJ1-2
v_call: TRBV6-1
d_call: NA
cdr3_length: 14
cdr3_aa: CASSMEGSNYGYTF
cdr3_nt: TGTGCCAGCAGTATGGAGGGGTCTAACTATGGCTACACCTTC

j_call: TRBJ2-7
v_call: TRBV7-9
d_call: NA
cdr3_length: 13
cdr3_aa: CASSLEGGSEQYF
cdr3_nt: TGTGCCAGCAGCTTAGAGGGGGGGAGCGAGCAGTACTTC

j_call: TRBJ2-7
v_call: TRBV5-6
d_call: TRBD1
cdr3_length: 13
cdr3_aa: CASSSDRVGEQYF
cdr3_nt: TGTGCCAGCAGCTCGGACAGGGTCGGCGAGCAGTACTTC

j_call: TRBJ2-7
v_call: TRBV13
d_call: TRBD2
cdr3_length: 17
cdr3_aa: CASSKGTSGSLPLEQYF
cdr3_nt: TGTGCCAGCAGCAAAGGGACTAGCGGGAGCCTACCCCTCGAGCAGTACTTC

j_call: TRBJ1-2
v_call: TRBV5-1
d_call: TRBD1
cdr3_length: 15
cdr3_aa: CASSLGQGANRGYTF
cdr3_nt: TGCGCCAGCAGCTTGGGGCAGGGGGCGAATCGTGGCTACACCTTC

j_call: TRBJ2-5
v_call: TRBV11-2
d_call: TRBD2
cdr3_length: 16
cdr3_aa: CASSTGTSGDRETQYF
cdr3_nt: TGTGCCAGCAGCACGGGGACTAGCGGGGATAGAGAGACCCAGTACTTC

j_call: TRBJ1-6
v_call: TRBV2
d_call: TRBD1
cdr3_length: 11
cdr3_aa: CAGLTGLGLHF
cdr3_nt: TGTGCCGGGTTGACAGGGTTAGGCCTCCACTTT

j_call: TRBJ2-7
v_call: TRBV9
d_call: TRBD1
cdr3_length: 15
cdr3_aa: CASSPGQGASYEQYF
cdr3_nt: TGTGCCAGCAGCCCCGGACAGGGGGCCTCCTACGAGCAGTACTTC

j_call: TRBJ1-5
v_call: TRBV9
d_call: TRBD1
cdr3_length: 15
cdr3_aa: CASSPSGTANQPQHF
cdr3_nt: TGTGCCAGCAGCCCGTCAGGGACAGCAAATCAGCCCCAGCATTTT

j_call: TRBJ2-7
v_call: TRBV5-4
d_call: TRBD2
cdr3_length: 14
cdr3_aa: CASSLDTGGYEQYF
cdr3_nt: TGTGCCAGCAGCTTGGATACGGGGGGCTACGAGCAGTACTTC